This entry is about one T cell receptor beta chain. Its antigen is unidentified. 60 Vbeta and 13 Jbeta primers were used in PCR. Per the original data handling: Later analysis identified some 80 million unique TCR beta chains, about 10 million shared. TCRdb keeps only in-frame clones here, not all; method: immunoSEQ multiplex PCR. That table supplies the V and J calls and clone size; D and trimming were determined from the DNA. Its listing shows approximately 77,000 clones. The CDR3 has 14 residues. V was clipped by 5 bases and J by 0 bases, with 9 bases between them. The V gene's germline CDR1 is SEHNR and CDR2 FQNEAQ (reference sequence). This sample was included in a study of cytomegalovirus exposure and HLA in healthy donors. Overall study results and limits: Specificity of three CMV-associated chains for CMV antigens was verified in vitro. Within an earlier analysis, most TCR beta V segments proved productive either about 90% or about 30% of the time.

J is TRBJ2-3 and V is TRBV7-9; D possibly corresponds to TRBD2 (6 bases). This receptor was obtained from a young man in good health and CMV-seronegative. The source material was PBMCs. DNA of the CDR3: TGTGCCAGCAGCACGACTAGTAGCACAGATACGCAGTATTTT. It codes for CASSTTSSTDTQYF.